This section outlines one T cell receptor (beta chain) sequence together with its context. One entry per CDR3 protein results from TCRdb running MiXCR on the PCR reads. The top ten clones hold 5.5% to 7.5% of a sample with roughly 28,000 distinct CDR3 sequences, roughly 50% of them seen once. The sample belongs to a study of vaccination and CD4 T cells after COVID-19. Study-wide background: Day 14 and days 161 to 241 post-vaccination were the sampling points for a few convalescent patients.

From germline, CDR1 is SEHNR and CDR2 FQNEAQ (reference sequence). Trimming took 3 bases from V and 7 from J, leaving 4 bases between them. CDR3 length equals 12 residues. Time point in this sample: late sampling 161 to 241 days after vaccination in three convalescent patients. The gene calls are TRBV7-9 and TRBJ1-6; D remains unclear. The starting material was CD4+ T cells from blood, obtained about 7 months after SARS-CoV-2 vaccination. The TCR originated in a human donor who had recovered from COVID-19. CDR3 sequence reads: CASSFRNSPLHF. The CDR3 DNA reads TGTGCCAGCAGCTTCCGGAATTCACCCCTCCACTTT.